The text below deals with one TCR beta chain. CD8 cells regarded as naive lacked CD45RO, were positively chosen for CCR7, and omitted terminally differentiated effector memory CD45RA+ cells. This CDR3 has 13 residues. Germline V gene sequence: CDR1 MGHRA, CDR2 YSYEKL. Trimming shortened V by 4 bases and J by 4 bases, and 11 bases separated the two germline ends. This record comes from a study of shared clonotypes between healthy human individuals. Repertoires were generated with immunoSEQ multiplex PCR, while TCRdb's copy carries only in-frame clones and drops some. Among roughly 2,000,000 clones listed, roughly 95% were seen once.

The rearrangement links TRBV4-1 to TRBJ2-7; D possibly corresponds to TRBD2 (5 bases). Sample: naive CD8+ T cells sorted from blood. The receptor's source is a man aged 18 to 35 in good health. CDR3 loop: CASSPEGGYEQYF. CDR3 DNA: TGCGCCAGCAGCCCCGAGGGCGGGTACGAGCAGTACTTC.